This is a list of T cell receptor beta chains from one sample in a study of blood T cell repertoires in COVID-19. TCRdb's table, derived via immunoSEQ multiplex PCR, lists solely in-frame clones and lacks some. This sample has over 150,000 clones; 76% occur once, and the top ten carry 3.7%. The sequenced sample was peripheral blood. These receptors originate from a woman of 80 years or more with acute or convalescent COVID-19. The CDR3 runs from the conserved cysteine through the conserved F or W. D genes are given only for firm matches. Expanded clones are given a class, and other clones once, few, many or no size at all.

TRBV11-2	.	.	TRBJ2-7	CASSWTDIKYEQYF	TGTGCCAGCAGCTGGACTGATATTAAGTACGAGCAGTACTTC
TRBV18	.	.	TRBJ2-1	CASSTVEGWNEQFF	TGTGCCAGCTCCACCGTCGAGGGTTGGAATGAGCAGTTCTTC
TRBV18	.	TRBD2	TRBJ2-2	CASSEGLAGVYTGELFF	TGTGCCAGCTCAGAGGGACTAGCGGGAGTGTACACCGGGGAGCTGTTTTTT
TRBV6-1	few	.	TRBJ1-5	CASSEVGGSSNQPQHF	TGTGCCAGCAGTGAAGTGGGGGGGTCGAGCAATCAGCCCCAGCATTTT
TRBV7-9	.	TRBD1	TRBJ2-1	CASTHRDRENEQFF	TGTGCCAGCACCCACAGGGACAGGGAGAATGAGCAGTTCTTC
TRBV19	.	.	TRBJ2-3	CASSIYLISDTQYF	TGTGCCAGTAGTATTTATCTAATATCAGATACGCAGTATTTT
TRBV7-2	many	TRBD2	TRBJ2-7	CASSLLAGVREQYF	TGTGCCAGCAGCTTACTAGCGGGGGTACGGGAGCAGTACTTC
TRBV27	.	TRBD1	TRBJ1-1	CASSFHGQGMNTEAFF	TGTGCCAGCAGTTTCCACGGACAGGGGATGAACACTGAAGCTTTCTTT
TRBV30	.	.	TRBJ1-1	CAWKSRISLVTEAFF	TGTGCCTGGAAATCCAGGATCAGTTTGGTCACTGAAGCTTTCTTT
TRBV6-1	few	TRBD1	TRBJ1-2	CASSENRGEDGYTF	TGTGCCAGCAGTGAAAACAGGGGAGAGGATGGCTACACCTTC
TRBV7-2	.	TRBD2	TRBJ2-7	CASSLVAGGNRYEQYF	TGTGCCAGCAGCTTAGTAGCGGGGGGCAATAGGTACGAGCAGTACTTC
TRBV4-3	.	TRBD1	TRBJ1-1	CASSQDRGVAFF	TGCGCCAGCAGCCAAGACAGGGGGGTCGCTTTCTTT
TRBV3-1/TRBV3-2	.	TRBD2	TRBJ2-3	CASSLGTSAIPDTQYF	TGTGCCAGCAGCCTAGGGACTAGCGCTATCCCAGATACGCAGTATTTT
TRBV4-2	.	TRBD1	TRBJ1-2	CASSQDPTGGPYGYTF	TGTGCCAGCAGCCAAGATCCAACAGGGGGCCCCTATGGCTACACCTTC
TRBV28	few	.	TRBJ1-3	CASSLAQSSGNTIYF	TGTGCCAGCAGTTTGGCACAGTCTTCTGGAAACACCATATATTTT
TRBV30	.	.	TRBJ1-1	CAWSMVSTEAFF	TGTGCCTGGAGCATGGTGAGCACTGAAGCTTTCTTT
TRBV6-2/TRBV6-3	.	.	TRBJ1-2	CASSSDRYGYTF	TGTGCCAGCAGTTCGGACAGATATGGCTACACCTTC
TRBV27	few	.	TRBJ2-7	CASSLSFAGTYEQYF	TGTGCCAGCAGTTTAAGTTTCGCGGGGACCTACGAGCAGTACTTC
TRBV27	.	TRBD1	TRBJ2-2	CASSLSGMGQENTGELFF	TGTGCCAGCAGTTTATCTGGAATGGGACAGGAGAACACCGGGGAGCTGTTTTTT
TRBV2	.	TRBD2	TRBJ2-3	CASSELSSGGADTQYF	TGTGCCAGCAGTGAGTTGTCTAGCGGGGGTGCAGATACGCAGTATTTT
TRBV7-8	few	.	TRBJ1-6	CASSLSGQASSYNSPLHF	TGTGCCAGCAGCTTATCAGGCCAGGCGAGCTCCTATAATTCACCCCTCCACTTT
TRBV7-2	.	TRBD1	TRBJ1-2	CASSSKPGTGEISNYGYTF	TGTGCCAGCAGCTCAAAACCAGGGACAGGGGAAATTTCTAACTATGGCTACACCTTC
TRBV28	.	TRBD1	TRBJ2-2	CASSYRTGAGELFF	TGTGCCAGCAGTTACCGGACAGGGGCCGGGGAGCTGTTTTTT
TRBV16	.	.	TRBJ1-5	CASSPFHTGTIFRNQPQHF	TGTGCCAGCAGCCCTTTCCATACCGGGACAATTTTTCGCAATCAGCCCCAGCATTTT